These T cell receptor beta chains were read from a single sample in a study of blood T cell repertoires in COVID-19. Clones were read by immunoSEQ multiplex PCR, and TCRdb kept only the in-frame ones, dropping some. The sample comprises some 38,000 clones, about 88% of which are singletons, and 19% rests with the top ten. The sample was peripheral blood. These receptor sequences come from an older man with acute or convalescent COVID-19. Each CDR3 is given with its conserved first and last residue. D genes are given only for firm matches.

CDR3	DNA	V	J	D
CASSVRWAQGGSTGELFF	TGTGCCAGCAGCGTTCGGTGGGCACAGGGAGGGTCCACCGGGGAGCTGTTTTTT	TRBV9	TRBJ2-2	.
CASSEGQERDTQYF	TGCGCCAGCAGCGAGGGACAGGAGAGAGATACGCAGTATTTT	TRBV5-1	TRBJ2-3	TRBD1
CASSTGLAAGSYNEQFF	TGCGCCAGCAGCACGGGACTAGCGGCTGGGTCCTACAATGAGCAGTTCTTC	TRBV4-1	TRBJ2-1	TRBD2
CASSYSADRAKEQYF	TGTGCCAGCAGTTACTCTGCAGACAGGGCAAAAGAGCAGTACTTC	TRBV6-6	TRBJ2-7	TRBD1
CASSLALAGVYEQYF	TGTGCCAGCAGCTTAGCTCTAGCGGGGGTATACGAGCAGTACTTC	TRBV7-6	TRBJ2-7	TRBD2
CASSPPSSGGYNEQFF	TGTGCCAGCAGCCCCCCATCTAGCGGGGGTTACAATGAGCAGTTCTTC	TRBV3-1/TRBV3-2	TRBJ2-1	TRBD2
CASSEGRGDTQYF	TGTGCCAGCAGCGAAGGGAGGGGAGATACGCAGTATTTT	TRBV11-2	TRBJ2-3	TRBD2
CASRGTGNQPQHF	TGTGCCAGCAGGGGGACAGGCAATCAGCCCCAGCATTTT	TRBV6-6	TRBJ1-5	TRBD1
CASSFASGRVNEQFF	TGTGCCAGCAGTTTTGCTAGCGGGAGGGTTAATGAGCAGTTCTTC	TRBV27	TRBJ2-1	TRBD2
CATSDRTVPTGELFF	TGTGCCACCAGCGACAGGACGGTCCCCACCGGGGAGCTGTTTTTT	TRBV24-1	TRBJ2-2	.
CASSLAVSQQFF	TGTGCCAGCAGCTTAGCCGTTTCTCAGCAGTTCTTC	TRBV11-2	TRBJ2-1	.
CASSLALGSDTDTQYF	TGTGCCAGCAGCTTGGCTCTGGGCAGTGACACAGATACGCAGTATTTT	TRBV5-8	TRBJ2-3	.
CASGYRATNEKLFF	TGTGCCAGCGGTTACAGGGCAACTAATGAAAAACTGTTTTTT	TRBV27	TRBJ1-4	.
CATSREFGAGELFF	TGTGCCACCAGCAGAGAATTTGGAGCCGGGGAGCTGTTTTTT	TRBV15	TRBJ2-2	.
CAISESTSGTYEQYF	TGTGCCATCAGTGAGTCGACTAGCGGGACCTACGAGCAGTACTTC	TRBV10-3	TRBJ2-7	TRBD2
CASSIAGDTNEKLFF	TGTGCCAGTAGTATAGCCGGGGATACTAATGAAAAACTGTTTTTT	TRBV19	TRBJ1-4	.